The 9 T cell receptor beta chains given below trace back to one sample, sequenced in a study of T cell responses to AZD1222 COVID-19 vaccine. Measured with immunoSEQ multiplex PCR; TCRdb has only the in-frame clones, and not every one. This table has over 110,000 clones, about 90% appearing once. The starting material was peripheral blood, obtained 28 days after the second AZD1222 dose. These receptors all come from an adult who received the AZD1222 COVID-19 vaccine.

The genes are TRBV24-1 and TRBJ1-2, with D possibly matching TRBD1 (6 bases). Germline assignment: CDR1 KGHDR and CDR2 SFDVKD. The CDR3 is 15 amino acids. The germline V and J ends were trimmed by 6 bases and 4 bases, with 17 bases remaining between them. DNA for the CDR3: TGTGCCACCAGTCGTCAGGGGATAACTGGCTATGGCTACACCTTC. Protein sequence: CATSRQGITGYGYTF.

V and J are TRBV19 and TRBJ1-2; 7 positions agree with TRBD1. The CDR3 runs 14 residues. Per germline, CDR1 LNHDA and CDR2 SQIVND (reference sequence). Trimming took 7 bases from V and 6 from J; bases not matched to a gene: 11. CDR3 sequence: CASTTGQRLDGYTF. The CDR3 DNA reads as TGTGCCAGTACGACAGGGCAACGTCTCGATGGCTACACCTTC.

The rearrangement uses TRBV10-3 and TRBJ2-7; D not certain. Germline CDR1 is ENHRY and CDR2 is SYGVKD. CDR3 size: 13 residues. V gave up 2 bases and J gave up 2 bases, with 7 bases separating them. In nucleotides, the CDR3 is TGTGCCATCAGTGAGGGCGCCGCCTACGAGCAGTACGTC. It codes for CAISEGAAYEQYV.

The genes are TRBV4-1 and TRBJ1-2; no clear D gene. Trimming left V 4 bases short and J 0 bases short, with 12 bases between. This CDR3 is 15 amino acids long. Germline assignment: CDR1 MGHRA and CDR2 YSYEKL. The chain's CDR3 is CASSPNTNPNYGYTF. The CDR3, as DNA: TGCGCCAGCAGCCCTAACACGAATCCTAACTATGGCTACACCTTC.

The V call is TRBV7-2, the J call TRBJ2-1; D unresolved. The V gene's germline CDR1 is SGHTA and CDR2 FQGNSA. The V end was cut by 2 bases, the J end by 2 bases, with 13 bases between. The CDR3 runs 16 residues. CDR3 amino acids: CASSLNEDLTYNEQFF. CDR3 nucleotide sequence: TGTGCCAGCAGCTTAAATGAGGACCTCACCTACAATGAGCAGTTCTTC.

The genes are TRBV6-4 and TRBJ1-2; D gene ambiguous. Trimming shortened V by 3 bases and J by 4 bases, and 9 bases separated the two germline ends. Germline values: CDR1 MRHNA, CDR2 SNTAGT. The CDR3 totals 13 residues. CDR3 in DNA: TGTGCCAGCAGTGAGGGGATGGCCTATGGCTACACCTTC. This sequence encodes CASSEGMAYGYTF.

The chain uses TRBV5-8 and TRBJ1-2; 9 nucleotides align to TRBD1. The CDR3 extends over 15 amino acids. The germline CDR1 and CDR2 sequences are SGHTS and YDEGEE. Trimming cost V 2 bases and J 3 bases; bases outside gene matches: 5. This CDR3 reads CASSFFTGGDYGYTF. The CDR3 DNA reads as TGTGCCAGCAGCTTTTTTACAGGGGGCGACTATGGCTACACCTTC.

The V gene is TRBV6-6, the J gene TRBJ1-1, with unresolved D. Trimming removed 2 bases at V and 3 bases at J, with 16 bases between. CDR1 is MNHNY and CDR2 is SVGAGI in the germline V gene (reference sequence). This CDR3 is built from 16 residues. CDR3 sequence (DNA): TGTGCCAGCAGTTACGACTCGCTGGAACGATACACTGAAGCTTTCTTT. Translation: CASSYDSLERYTEAFF.

The J gene is TRBJ1-6, the V gene TRBV10-3, with D hard to call. Per germline, CDR1 ENHRY and CDR2 SYGVKD. The CDR3 loop spans 12 amino acids. Trimming pared 10 bases from V and 5 bases from J, leaving 9 bases between. CDR3 sequence (DNA): TGTGCCACCAATTCGGATAATTCACCCCTCCACTTT. Translating gives CATNSDNSPLHF.